These 18 T cell receptor beta chains came from one sample sequenced in a study of blood T cell repertoires in COVID-19. Libraries were prepared by immunoSEQ multiplex PCR; TCRdb keeps only in-frame clonotypes and omits some of them. The table records approximately 430,000 clones, 86% of them present only once. Source material: peripheral blood. These receptor sequences come from a woman aged 30 to 39 with active or convalescent COVID-19.

The rearrangement uses TRBV19 and TRBJ1-5; perhaps TRBD1 as D (6 bases). The V gene's germline CDR1 is LNHDA and CDR2 SQIVND (reference sequence). V dropped 0 bases and J dropped 4 bases, with 10 bases sitting between them. The CDR3 is 15 residues long. CDR3 sequence (DNA): TGTGCCAGTAGTATAGAGGGGACACCGAATCAGCCCCAGCATTTT. Its protein product is CASSIEGTPNQPQHF.

V usage is TRBV6-5 and J usage is TRBJ1-4; D might be TRBD1 (6 bases). Per the germline V gene, CDR1 is MNHEY and CDR2 is SVGAGI. The CDR3 runs to 15 residues. Trimming pared 4 bases from V and 8 bases from J, leaving 17 bases between. The CDR3 sequence is CASSWGPGSFEKLFF. CDR3 bases: TGTGCCAGCAGTTGGGGGCCGGGTAGTTTCGAAAAACTGTTTTTT.

The CDR3 coding sequence is TGCGCCAGCAGCCCTGGTCCTCTTCAGGGTGAGGGCTACACCTTC. This codes for CASSPGPLQGEGYTF. The chain uses TRBV5-1 and TRBJ1-2; D might be TRBD1 (5 bases). V gave up 4 bases and J gave up 8 bases, with 21 bases separating them. The germline V gene has CDR1 SGHRS and CDR2 YFSETQ. This CDR3 is built from 15 residues.

In this sample, this clone turned up once. CDR3 bases: TGTGCCAGCTCACCTGGACAGGGGTACGGGGCCAACGTCCTGACTTTC. Residues: CASSPGQGYGANVLTF. The rearrangement links TRBV18 to TRBJ2-6, with TRBD1 matching 9 bases. The CDR3 is 16 residues long. Germline V gene data show CDR1 as KGHSH and CDR2 as LQKENI. Trimming removed 3 bases from V and 4 bases from J; junction bases left unmatched: 4.

The J gene is TRBJ2-7, the V gene TRBV3-1 (or the pseudogene TRBV3-2); 8 bases align to TRBD2. The length of the CDR3 is 14 residues. CDR1 and CDR2 from the germline V gene are LGHDT and YNNKEL (reference sequence). The V and J ends lost 6 bases and 1 base, in that order; junction bases with no gene match: 5. For the CDR3, the DNA is TGTGCCAGCAGGCTAGCGGGTTCTTCCTACGAGCAGTACTTC. Residues: CASRLAGSSYEQYF.

This clone has just one count. The genes are TRBV10-3 and TRBJ2-7; D is perhaps TRBD1 (5 bases). There are 17 residues in the CDR3. Between the trimmed V and J ends, which lost 6 bases and 4 bases, there was a span of 25 bases. Germline loops: CDR1 ENHRY, CDR2 SYGVKD. The CDR3 reads CAIRRTRLDLPDYEQYF. The CDR3 coding sequence is TGTGCCATCAGGCGGACAAGACTTGACCTACCAGATTACGAGCAGTACTTC.

The chain carries TRBV5-4 and TRBJ2-1; possible D gene TRBD1, 6 bases. Trimming took off 0 bases at V and 4 bases at J, with 11 bases between the two ends. Germline V gene sequence: CDR1 SGHNT, CDR2 YYREEE (reference sequence). There are 15 residues in the CDR3. The CDR3 DNA sequence: TGTGCCAGCAGCTTGGACAGGGAAGTATACAATGAGCAGTTCTTC. Its translation is CASSLDREVYNEQFF.

V is TRBV13 and J is TRBJ1-4; 7 bases map to TRBD1. The CDR3 has 15 amino acids. The germline gives CDR1 PRHDT, CDR2 FYEKMQ (reference sequence). Trimming at V came to 4 bases and at J to 8 bases, leaving 10 bases not matched to a gene. CDR3 protein: CASSSSQGTGEKLFF. The CDR3 region has the DNA TGTGCCAGCAGCTCATCACAGGGGACTGGAGAAAAACTGTTTTTT.

This rearrangement joins TRBV5-1 to TRBJ1-1; unclear D gene. The CDR3 length is 16 residues. Per the germline V gene, CDR1 is SGHRS and CDR2 is YFSETQ. V was trimmed by 0 bases and J by 1 base, leaving 13 bases between them. Here the CDR3 reads CASSLGPGLGNTEAFF. The CDR3 DNA reads TGCGCCAGCAGCTTGGGACCGGGGTTGGGGAACACTGAAGCTTTCTTT.

The rearrangement joins TRBV6-5 to TRBJ1-2; 7 nucleotides match TRBD1. The CDR3 runs 12 residues. The J segment lost 3 bases and the V segment lost 7 bases, leaving 2 bases of the junction unmatched. Germline CDR1 reads MNHEY; CDR2 reads SVGAGI. As DNA, the CDR3 is TGTGCCAGCACTGGGACAGACTATGGCTACACCTTC. Protein sequence: CASTGTDYGYTF.

This clone has more than one count but fewer than ten. The chain recombines TRBV30 with TRBJ1-4; unclear D gene. The V gene's germline CDR1 is GTSNPN and CDR2 SVGIG (reference sequence). Trimming stripped 1 base from V and 8 bases from J, with 17 bases between. The length of the CDR3 is 15 residues. Written as DNA, the CDR3 is TGTGCCTGGAGTGCCAGCGGGAGGGCCAGGGAAAAACTGTTTTTT. This sequence encodes CAWSASGRAREKLFF.

This chain uses TRBV7-2 with TRBJ2-1, with a tentative D call TRBD2 (6 bases). The V end lost 1 base, the J end lost 7 bases, and 14 bases lay between the germline ends. There are 15 residues in the CDR3. From germline, CDR1 is SGHTA and CDR2 FQGNSA. The CDR3 bases are TGTGCCAGCAGCTTAGTCCCGACTAGACGAAATGAGCAGTTCTTC. This gives the protein CASSLVPTRRNEQFF.

The J gene is TRBJ2-1, the V gene TRBV11-2; 9 nucleotides line up with TRBD1. CDR3 length: 15 residues. CDR1 is SGHAT and CDR2 is FQNNGV in the germline V gene. V gave up 5 bases and J gave up 1 base; unmatched junction bases: 3. The CDR3 reads CASSPGTGSYNEQFF. The CDR3 region has the DNA TGTGCCAGCAGCCCCGGGACAGGGTCCTACAATGAGCAGTTCTTC. The complete variable domain, with remaining parts taken from reference TRBV11-2 and TRBJ2-1, reads EAGVAQSPRYKIIEKRQSVAFWCNPISGHATLYWYQQILGQGPKLLIQFQNNGVVDDSQLPKDRFSAERLKGVDSTLKIQPAKLEDSAVYLCASSPGTGSYNEQFFGPGTRLTVL.

The chain carries TRBV5-1 and TRBJ2-7, with D tentatively TRBD1 (6 bases). The germline gives CDR1 SGHRS, CDR2 YFSETQ. V was pared by 3 bases and J by 2 bases, with 18 bases between. The CDR3 runs 16 residues. In DNA form, the CDR3 reads TGCGCCAGCAGCTCGACCGGACAGATAGGGACCTACGAGCAGTACTTC. Protein: CASSSTGQIGTYEQYF.

This clone was observed a handful of times. The genes are TRBV19 and TRBJ1-2; D uncertain. CDR1 and CDR2 from the germline V gene are LNHDA and SQIVND (reference sequence). This CDR3 spans 13 amino acids. V was clipped by 0 bases and J by 8 bases, with 10 bases between them. The CDR3 sequence is CASSIDVSGGYTF. The CDR3 DNA follows: TGTGCCAGTAGTATAGATGTATCAGGAGGCTACACCTTC.

This clone is a singleton in its sample. The rearrangement joins TRBV19 to TRBJ1-1, with D possibly matching TRBD1 (6 bases). Per germline, CDR1 LNHDA and CDR2 SQIVND (reference sequence). This CDR3 region has 15 residues. Trimming took 6 bases from V and 1 from J, leaving 15 bases between them. In DNA, the CDR3 is TGTGCCAGTAGGGCTCAAGACAGGACGAACACTGAAGCTTTCTTT. This codes for CASRAQDRTNTEAFF.

This clone came up once. The V and J genes are TRBV11-2 and TRBJ2-7; tentative D call: TRBD2 (5 bases). The V end lost 3 bases, the J end lost 6 bases, and 24 bases lay between the germline ends. From germline, CDR1 is SGHAT and CDR2 FQNNGV. The CDR3 runs 17 residues. The CDR3 spells CASSFFPGRRELVEQYF. The CDR3 DNA follows: TGTGCCAGCAGCTTTTTTCCGGGTAGGAGAGAACTAGTCGAGCAGTACTTC.

This chain connects TRBV6-5 to TRBJ2-7; the D is unclear. The CDR3 covers 15 residues. The germline gives CDR1 MNHEY, CDR2 SVGAGI. With 0 bases removed from V and 1 base from J, the gap between germline ends came to 10 bases. This CDR3 reads CASSYSLGRSYEQYF. CDR3 nucleotide sequence: TGTGCCAGCAGTTACTCGTTGGGCAGGTCCTACGAGCAGTACTTC.